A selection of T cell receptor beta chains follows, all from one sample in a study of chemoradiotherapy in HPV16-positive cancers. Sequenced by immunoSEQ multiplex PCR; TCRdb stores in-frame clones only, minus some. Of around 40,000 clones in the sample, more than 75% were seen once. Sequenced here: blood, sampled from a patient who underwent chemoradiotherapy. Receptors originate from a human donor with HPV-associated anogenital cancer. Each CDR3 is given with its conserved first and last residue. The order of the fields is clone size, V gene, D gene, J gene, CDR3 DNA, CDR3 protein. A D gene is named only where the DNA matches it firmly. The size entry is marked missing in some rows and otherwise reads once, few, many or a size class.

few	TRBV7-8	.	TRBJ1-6	TGTGCCAGCAGCTTAGGGCAGCCAGGGCGGGGTTCACCCCTCCACTTT	CASSLGQPGRGSPLHF
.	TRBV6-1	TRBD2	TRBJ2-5	TGTGCCAGCTACCCTCCGGGACTAGCGCCCCCGACCCAGTACTTC	CASYPPGLAPPTQYF
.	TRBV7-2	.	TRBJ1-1	TGTGCCAGCAGCTCTCTTGTCGTGGGCTTAGCTTTCTTT	CASSSLVVGLAFF
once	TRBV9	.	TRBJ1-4	TGTGCCAGCAGCGTCAGCAACAACCGAGGGGAAAAACTGTTTTTT	CASSVSNNRGEKLFF
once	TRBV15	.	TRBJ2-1	TGTGCCACCAGCAGAGGTAGCTCTGGGGGAAATGAGCAGTTCTTC	CATSRGSSGGNEQFF
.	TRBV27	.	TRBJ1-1	TGTGCCAGCAGTTTAGTCGGGCAGGGTAGCGCCGGCACTGAAGCTTTCTTT	CASSLVGQGSAGTEAFF
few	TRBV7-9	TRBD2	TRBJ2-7	TGTGCCAGCAGCTTAGTCCTAGCGGGGACTCGGTCCTACGAGCAGTACTTC	CASSLVLAGTRSYEQYF
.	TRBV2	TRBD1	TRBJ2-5	TGTGCCAGCAGTGCATTGGACAGGGGGAGAGGGACCCAGTACTTC	CASSALDRGRGTQYF
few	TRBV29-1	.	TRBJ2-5	TGCAGCGTTGGGTACCAAGAGACCCAGTACTTC	CSVGYQETQYF
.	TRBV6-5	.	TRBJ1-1	TGTGCCAGCAGTTTCTGGGGAGGGGACACTGAAGCTTTCTTT	CASSFWGGDTEAFF
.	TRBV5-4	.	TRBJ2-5	TGTGCCAGCAGCTTGGCGGGACCGCGGGAGACCCAGTACTTC	CASSLAGPRETQYF
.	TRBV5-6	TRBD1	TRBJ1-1	TGTGCCAGCAGCTTTGCGGGACAGCTAGACACTGAAGCTTTCTTT	CASSFAGQLDTEAFF
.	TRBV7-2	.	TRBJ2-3	TGTGCCAGCAGCTCTTATTCTAGCACAGATACGCAGTATTTT	CASSSYSSTDTQYF
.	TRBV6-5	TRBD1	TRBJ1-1	TGTGCCAGCAGTTACACCTGGACAGGTAATGAAGAAGCTTTCTTT	CASSYTWTGNEEAFF
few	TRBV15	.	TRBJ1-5	TGTGCCACCAGCATTGCCTATCAGCCCCAGCATTTT	CATSIAYQPQHF
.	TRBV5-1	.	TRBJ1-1	TGCGCCAGCAGCTTGTCCGCCAGACTTACTGAAGCTTTCTTT	CASSLSARLTEAFF
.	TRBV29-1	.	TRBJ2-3	TGCAGCGCTAACCCCGGGACGGGAGATACGCAGTATTTT	CSANPGTGDTQYF
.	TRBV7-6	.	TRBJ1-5	TGTGCCAGCAGCTTATCGATCAATAGCAATCAGCCCCAGCATTTT	CASSLSINSNQPQHF
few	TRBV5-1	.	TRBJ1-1	TGCGCCAGCAGCTTGGAACCGCGAGTGGACACTGAAGCTTTCTTT	CASSLEPRVDTEAFF
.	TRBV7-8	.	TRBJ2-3	TGTGCCAGCAGTCTGGGGAATACGCAGTATTTT	CASSLGNTQYF
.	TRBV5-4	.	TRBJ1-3	TGTGCCAGCAGCCCGGGAGGCGGCTCTGGAAACACCATATATTTT	CASSPGGGSGNTIYF
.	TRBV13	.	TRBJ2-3	TGTGCCAGCAGCCTTAGCACAGATACGCAGTATTTT	CASSLSTDTQYF
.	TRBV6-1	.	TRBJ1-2	TGTGCCAGCAGTGTAGAGATTTCCAATGGCTACACCTTC	CASSVEISNGYTF
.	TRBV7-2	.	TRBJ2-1	TGTGCCAGCAGCTTAGCGCTAGCTCCTGAGCAGTTCTTC	CASSLALAPEQFF